A selection of T cell receptor beta chains follows, all from one sample in a study of response to subunit inactivated influenza vaccine. TCRdb reprocessed the RT-PCR reads with MiXCR, giving one entry per CDR3 protein. Of about 480,000 distinct CDR3 sequences listed, roughly 13% were seen once; the top ten hold around 13%. The input for sequencing was PBMCs from blood, taken 40 to 50 days after vaccination. The origin of the receptors is a middle-aged man who received an inactivated influenza vaccine. The CDR3 runs from the conserved cysteine through the conserved F or W. The D gene is left open where the match is weak. Size is omitted from some rows. Given values are once, few, many or a class for expanded clones.

TRBJ1-2 | - | TRBV28 | - | 15 | TGTGCCAGCAGTTGGACAGTCGGGGTTCTGAGTGGCTACACCTTC | CASSWTVGVLSGYTF
TRBJ2-7 | - | TRBV20-1 | TRBD2 | 20 | TGCAGTGCTAGAGATCGGGACGGACCCGAGGGACTAGCGGGAATCTACGAGCAGTACTTC | CSARDRDGPEGLAGIYEQYF
TRBJ1-2 | few | TRBV20-1 | - | 13 | TGCAGTGCCAGAGGTCAGACCAACTATGGCTACACCTTC | CSARGQTNYGYTF
TRBJ2-7 | many | TRBV29-1 | TRBD1 | 17 | TGCAGCGTTGTAGGCCAGAGGGGGACAGCTGGGATGGGGGAGCAGTACTTC | CSVVGQRGTAGMGEQYF
TRBJ2-1 | - | TRBV4-3 | - | 16 | TGCGCCAGCAGCCAAGAAACAGGGATAACCTACAATGAGCAGTTCTTC | CASSQETGITYNEQFF
TRBJ2-3 | - | TRBV20-1 | TRBD2 | 15 | TGCAGTGCTAGAGTTCCGGGGGGGCCAGGAGATACGCAGTATTTT | CSARVPGGPGDTQYF
TRBJ2-6 | - | TRBV12-3/TRBV12-4 | - | 14 | TGTGCCAGCTATACAGGCTCTGGGGCCAACGTCCTGACTTTC | CASYTGSGANVLTF
TRBJ1-1 | - | TRBV7-8 | - | 13 | TGTGCCAGCAGCTTTCCCCCGAACACTGAAGCTTTCTTT | CASSFPPNTEAFF
TRBJ1-2 | - | TRBV7-2 | - | 15 | TGTGCCAGCAGCTCCCGGGACCTCTCTTGGGGTGGCTACACCTTC | CASSSRDLSWGGYTF
TRBJ1-4 | - | TRBV19 | - | 15 | TGTGCCAGTAGTCGACAGACTTTTACTAATGAAAAACTGTTTTTT | CASSRQTFTNEKLFF
TRBJ2-7 | - | TRBV28 | - | 14 | TGTGCCAGCAGTTTTAGGGCGGCAACTCGGGAGCAGTACTTC | CASSFRAATREQYF
TRBJ2-1 | - | TRBV12-3/TRBV12-4 | - | 12 | TGTGCCAGCAGCCGGGGGCGGGTCGAGCAGTTCTTC | CASSRGRVEQFF
TRBJ1-1 | - | TRBV5-1 | - | 13 | TGCGCCAGCAGTCCTAGGTGGAACACTGAAGCTTCCTTT | CASSPRWNTEASF
TRBJ2-2 | many | TRBV10-2 | - | 13 | TGCGCCAGCAGTGAGACAGGGACCGGGGAGCTGTTTTTT | CASSETGTGELFF
TRBJ2-1 | - | TRBV20-1 | - | 12 | TGCAGTGCTCCCCGACAGTCGGATGAGCAGTTCTTC | CSAPRQSDEQFF
TRBJ1-1 | few | TRBV27 | TRBD1 | 14 | TGTGCCAGCAGTGGGGGACAGGGGGTAACTGAAGCTTTCTTT | CASSGGQGVTEAFF
TRBJ2-5 | - | TRBV5-1 | TRBD1 | 14 | TGCGCCAGCAGCAAGGACAGGGGAGGGGAGACCCAGTACTTC | CASSKDRGGETQYF
TRBJ1-5 | - | TRBV20-1 | - | 13 | TGCAGTGCTAGAGATCCGAGCGACGGGCCCCAGCATTTT | CSARDPSDGPQHF
TRBJ2-5 | few | TRBV12-3/TRBV12-4 | - | 14 | TGTGCCAGCAGCCGGGCAGGGAGCAAAGAGACCCAGTACTTC | CASSRAGSKETQYF
TRBJ2-1 | - | TRBV7-8 | - | 13 | TGTGCCAGCAGCGAAGATAGGTCAACGGCGGAGTTCTTC | CASSEDRSTAEFF
TRBJ2-1 | - | TRBV5-6 | TRBD2 | 18 | TGTGCCAGCAGCCCCAGAATGGGTAGCGGGAGGTCCGACAATGAGCAGTTCTTC | CASSPRMGSGRSDNEQFF
TRBJ1-6 | few | TRBV12-3/TRBV12-4 | - | 14 | TGTGCCAGCAGTTTCGCCAGCTCTAATTCACCCCTCCACTTT | CASSFASSNSPLHF
TRBJ2-1 | many | TRBV5-1 | TRBD1 | 16 | TGCGCCAGCAGGGGGTCTGACAGGGCGGACTACAATGAGCAGTTCTTC | CASRGSDRADYNEQFF
TRBJ2-1 | - | TRBV20-1 | - | 13 | TGCAGTGTCCTCAGGACCGATTACAATGAGCAGTTCTTC | CSVLRTDYNEQFF
TRBJ2-7 | many | TRBV5-1 | - | 14 | TGCGCCAGCAGCCCGACAGGAGTCCGCTACGAGCAGTACTTC | CASSPTGVRYEQYF
TRBJ2-1 | many | TRBV12-3/TRBV12-4 | - | 13 | TGTGCCAGCAAACCCTCCGGCGTCTATGAGCAGTTCTTC | CASKPSGVYEQFF
TRBJ2-3 | - | TRBV15 | - | 15 | TGTGCCACCAGCAGCGGAGGGGCGGTGTTAGATACGCAGTATTTT | CATSSGGAVLDTQYF
TRBJ1-2 | many | TRBV12-3/TRBV12-4 | TRBD1 | 14 | TGTGCCAGCAGTTTTTTCCCACAGGGGCAAGGCTACACCTTC | CASSFFPQGQGYTF
TRBJ2-7 | - | TRBV20-1 | - | 19 | TGCAGTGCTAGAACCTTTTCGGGACGGAAGTTGCCAAGCTCCTACGAGCAGTACTTC | CSARTFSGRKLPSSYEQYF
TRBJ2-2 | - | TRBV2 | - | 13 | TGTGCCAGCAGTCTTGAGAATCCCGGGGAGCTGTTTTTT | CASSLENPGELFF
TRBJ2-7 | few | TRBV6-1 | - | 16 | TGTGCCAGCAGTCCGGGACGGACTATCTTCTCCTACGAGCAGTACTTC | CASSPGRTIFSYEQYF
TRBJ2-6 | few | TRBV14 | - | 17 | TGTGCCAGCAGCCAAGATACGCGGAGCTCTGGGGCCAACGTCCTGACTTTC | CASSQDTRSSGANVLTF
TRBJ2-1 | few | TRBV20-1 | - | 10 | TGCAGTGCTCTATTGCGATATCCGTTCTTC | CSALLRYPFF
TRBJ2-7 | few | TRBV20-1 | - | 12 | TGCAGTGCCACCCTGCTTAACTACGAGCAGTACTTC | CSATLLNYEQYF
TRBJ2-2 | - | TRBV5-6 | - | 17 | TGTGCCAGCAGCTTTGGACTCGGGGAAGCGAACACCGGGGAGCTGTTTTTT | CASSFGLGEANTGELFF
TRBJ1-2 | - | TRBV29-1 | - | 12 | TGCAGCGTTGAAAGGTATAGCTATGGCTACACCTTC | CSVERYSYGYTF
TRBJ1-5 | many | TRBV20-1 | - | 14 | TGCAGTGCTAGAGAACGGGGCTGGAATCAGCCCCAGCATTTT | CSARERGWNQPQHF